A few counts support the clone carrying this T cell receptor (beta chain). Antigen: not known. From the 5' RACE reads, TCRdb called clonotypes with MiXCR, one entry per CDR3 protein. The table lists approximately 51,000 distinct CDR3 sequences, roughly a tenth of them singletons. This sample was included in a study of T-cell memory formation after mild COVID-19. Study-level information: Clustering of TCRs was largely donor specific.

This CDR3 has 16 amino acids. The ends were cut back, 5 bases at V and 3 bases at J, with 15 bases in the middle. In germline, CDR1 is KGHDR, CDR2 SFDVKD. Study outcomes and limitations: CD4/CD8 balance held among clones contracting day 15 to 85, and later expanders leaned CD4+. Cross-reactive memory apparently joined, as some responding clones appeared in pre-infection memory. Mostly located in CM and EM were contracting CD4+ clones, with contracting CD8+ clones located in EMRA.

The origin of this receptor is an adult woman who had mild COVID-19 (a few samples of this study predate the infection). Cell type and time point are not known. The source material was PBMCs or a T cell subset sorted from them (not recorded which). This sequence joins TRBV24-1 and TRBJ2-2; a weak D match, TRBD1 (5 bases). The CDR3 bases are TGTGCCACCAGTGGGGGCTCGTTGCGCTACACCGGGGAGCTGTTTTTT. Encoded protein: CATSGGSLRYTGELFF.